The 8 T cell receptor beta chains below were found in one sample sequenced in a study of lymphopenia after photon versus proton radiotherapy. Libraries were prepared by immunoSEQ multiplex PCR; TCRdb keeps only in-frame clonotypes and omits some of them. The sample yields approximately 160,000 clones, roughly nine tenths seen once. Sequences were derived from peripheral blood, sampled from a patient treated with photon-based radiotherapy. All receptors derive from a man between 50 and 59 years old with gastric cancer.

The DNA for the CDR3 is TGTGCCAGCTCAGCTCAGGGGCCTAGCCTGTTTTTT. Protein sequence: CASSAQGPSLFF. This chain uses TRBV18 with TRBJ1-4, with a possible D match to TRBD1 (6 bases). Trimming shortened V by 5 bases and J by 14 bases, and 15 bases separated the two germline ends. CDR1 KGHSH and CDR2 LQKENI come from the germline V gene. The CDR3 has 12 residues.

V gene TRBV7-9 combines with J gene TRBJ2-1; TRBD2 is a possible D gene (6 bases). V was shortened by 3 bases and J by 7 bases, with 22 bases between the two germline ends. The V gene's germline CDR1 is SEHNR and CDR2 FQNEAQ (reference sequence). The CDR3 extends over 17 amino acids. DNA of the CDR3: TGTGCCAGCAGCTTGTTCCCGAGCGGGCGCTGGAGGAATGAGCAGTTCTTC. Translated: CASSLFPSGRWRNEQFF.

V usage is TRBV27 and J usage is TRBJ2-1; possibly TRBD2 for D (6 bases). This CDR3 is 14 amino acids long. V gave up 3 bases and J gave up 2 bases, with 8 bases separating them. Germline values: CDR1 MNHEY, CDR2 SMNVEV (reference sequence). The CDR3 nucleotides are TGTGCCAGCAGTTTCCGGGGGACCTACAATGAGCAGTTCTTC. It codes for CASSFRGTYNEQFF.

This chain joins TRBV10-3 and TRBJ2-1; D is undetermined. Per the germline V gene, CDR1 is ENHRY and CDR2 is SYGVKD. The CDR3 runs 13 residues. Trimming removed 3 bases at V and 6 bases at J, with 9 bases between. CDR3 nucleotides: TGTGCCATCAGTGAACGTCCACCCAATGAGCAGTTCTTC. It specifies CAISERPPNEQFF.

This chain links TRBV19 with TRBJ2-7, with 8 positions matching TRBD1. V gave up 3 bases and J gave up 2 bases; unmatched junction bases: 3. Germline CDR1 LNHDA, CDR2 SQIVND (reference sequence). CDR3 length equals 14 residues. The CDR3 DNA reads TGTGCCAGTAGTATTAGACAGGGGCCCTACGAGCAGTACTTC. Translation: CASSIRQGPYEQYF.

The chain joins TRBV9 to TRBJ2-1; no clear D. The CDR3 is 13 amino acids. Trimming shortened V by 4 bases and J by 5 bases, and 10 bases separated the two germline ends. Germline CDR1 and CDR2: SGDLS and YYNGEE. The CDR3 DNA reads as TGTGCCAGCAGCCCTTACGGGCACAATGAGCAGTTCTTC. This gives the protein CASSPYGHNEQFF.

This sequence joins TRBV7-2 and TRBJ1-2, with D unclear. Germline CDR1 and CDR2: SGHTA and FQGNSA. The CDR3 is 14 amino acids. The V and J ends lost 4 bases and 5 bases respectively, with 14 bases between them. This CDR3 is CASSSLGGRYGYTF. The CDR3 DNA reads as TGTGCCAGCAGCTCCCTCGGCGGGAGATATGGCTACACCTTC.

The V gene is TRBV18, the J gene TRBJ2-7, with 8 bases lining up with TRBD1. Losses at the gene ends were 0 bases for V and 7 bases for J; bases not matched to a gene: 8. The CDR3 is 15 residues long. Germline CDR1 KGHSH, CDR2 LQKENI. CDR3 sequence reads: CASSPPTTGAGEQYF. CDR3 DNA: TGTGCCAGCTCACCACCGACGACAGGGGCTGGGGAGCAGTACTTC.